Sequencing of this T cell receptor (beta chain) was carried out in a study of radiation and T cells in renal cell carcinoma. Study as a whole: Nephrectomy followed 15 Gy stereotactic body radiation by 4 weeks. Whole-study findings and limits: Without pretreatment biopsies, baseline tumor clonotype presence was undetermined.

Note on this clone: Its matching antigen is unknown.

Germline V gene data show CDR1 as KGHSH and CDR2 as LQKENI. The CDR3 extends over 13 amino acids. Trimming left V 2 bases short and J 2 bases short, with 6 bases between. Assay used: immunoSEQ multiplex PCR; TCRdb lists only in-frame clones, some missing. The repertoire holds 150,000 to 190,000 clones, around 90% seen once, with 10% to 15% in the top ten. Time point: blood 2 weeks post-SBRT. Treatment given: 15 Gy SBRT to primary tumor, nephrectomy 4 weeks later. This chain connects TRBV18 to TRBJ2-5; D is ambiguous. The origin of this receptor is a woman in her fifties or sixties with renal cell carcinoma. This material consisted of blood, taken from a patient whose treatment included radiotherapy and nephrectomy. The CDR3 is CASSPAIQETQYF. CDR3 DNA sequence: TGTGCCAGCTCACCAGCAATTCAAGAGACCCAGTACTTC.